Shown below are 20 T cell receptor beta chains from a single sample sequenced in a study of blood T cell repertoires in COVID-19. Generated by immunoSEQ multiplex PCR, the TCRdb table keeps only in-frame clones and is missing some. The data contain about 670,000 clones, around 90% of them singletons. Sequenced: peripheral blood. The source is a woman aged 18-29 years with acute or convalescent COVID-19.

The genes are TRBV19 and TRBJ1-1; no clear D. V dropped 6 bases and J dropped 4 bases, with 18 bases sitting between them. The CDR3 has 15 residues. CDR1 is LNHDA and CDR2 is SQIVND in the germline V gene (reference sequence). The CDR3 coding sequence is TGTGCCAGTAGAAAACGGGAGGTGGAAGGCACTGAAGCTTTCTTT. It translates to CASRKREVEGTEAFF.

This chain joins TRBV27 and TRBJ2-1, with a weak D call TRBD1 (5 bases). From germline, CDR1 is MNHEY and CDR2 SMNVEV (reference sequence). The CDR3 covers 16 residues. Trimming pared 2 bases from V and 7 bases from J, leaving 18 bases between. CDR3 sequence: CASSLDPDSRWNEQFF. The CDR3, as DNA: TGTGCCAGCAGTTTAGACCCTGACAGCCGGTGGAATGAGCAGTTCTTC.

This sequence joins TRBV7-9 and TRBJ1-2; perhaps TRBD1 as D (5 bases). Trimming removed 4 bases at V and 8 bases at J, with 17 bases between. This CDR3 has 14 amino acids. Germline values: CDR1 SEHNR, CDR2 FQNEAQ (reference sequence). The CDR3 coding sequence is TGTGCCAGCAGCTACGGCGGGGGGACCGGGGGCTACACCTTC. Its translation is CASSYGGGTGGYTF.

The chain employs TRBV4-1 and TRBJ1-2; D is undetermined. CDR1 is MGHRA, CDR2 YSYEKL, per germline. The CDR3 has 14 residues. Trimming cost V 4 bases and J 6 bases, with 15 bases left between them. The CDR3 region is CASSPPGRGDGYTF. CDR3 sequence (DNA): TGCGCCAGCAGCCCCCCCGGTCGGGGAGATGGCTACACCTTC.

This chain connects TRBV4-3 to TRBJ1-4; D ambiguous. CDR1 and CDR2 from the germline V gene are LGHNA and YSLEER. Trimming cost V 2 bases and J 6 bases, with 13 bases left between them. This CDR3 is built from 15 residues. CDR3 bases: TGCGCCAGCAGCCAATCGCTCGGGGAGTATGAAAAACTGTTTTTT. It translates to CASSQSLGEYEKLFF.

The chain combines TRBV5-4 with TRBJ1-1; D unresolved. Germline-derived CDR1 and CDR2 are SGHNT and YYREEE (reference sequence). V was shortened by 0 bases and J by 0 bases, with 12 bases between the two germline ends. The CDR3 is 16 residues long. The CDR3 protein is CASSLGQNMMNTEAFF. CDR3 coding DNA: TGTGCCAGCAGCTTGGGGCAGAATATGATGAACACTGAAGCTTTCTTT. The full variable domain, rest sourced from reference TRBV5-4 and TRBJ1-1, is ETGVTQSPTHLIKTRGQQVTLRCSSQSGHNTVSWYQQALGQGPQFIFQYYREEENGRGNFPPRFSGLQFPNYSSELNVNALELDDSALYLCASSLGQNMMNTEAFFGQGTRLTVV.

The gene calls are TRBV4-1 and TRBJ1-4; 9 bases agree with TRBD1. This CDR3 is built from 17 residues. Per germline, CDR1 MGHRA and CDR2 YSYEKL. Trimming took 3 bases from V and 5 from J; bases not matched to a gene: 10. CDR3 sequence reads: CASSHPATGGENEKLFF. For the CDR3, the DNA is TGCGCCAGCAGCCACCCCGCGACAGGGGGTGAGAATGAAAAACTGTTTTTT.

The chain carries TRBV18 and TRBJ2-7; 9 bases are shared with TRBD1. The CDR3 covers 14 residues. The ends lost 6 bases at V and 1 base at J; junction bases unmatched: 4. Germline CDR1 reads KGHSH; CDR2 reads LQKENI. CDR3 DNA: TGTGCCAGCTCCGGGACAGGGCCATCCTACGAGCAGTACTTC. This sequence encodes CASSGTGPSYEQYF.

The sample holds one count of this clone. The chain employs TRBV7-2 and TRBJ2-6; D call uncertain. Between the trimmed V and J ends, which lost 5 bases and 1 base, there was a span of 9 bases. The CDR3 covers 15 residues. Germline CDR1 and CDR2: SGHTA and FQGNSA. The CDR3 sequence is CASSLPGSGANVLTF. CDR3 nucleotides: TGTGCCAGCAGCCTCCCAGGATCTGGGGCCAACGTCCTGACTTTC.

DNA of the CDR3: TGTGCCAGCAGTGAGGCGGCATATAGCAATCAGCCCCAGCATTTT. This sequence encodes CASSEAAYSNQPQHF. This chain links TRBV25-1 with TRBJ1-5; D remains unclear. Germline V gene lookup returns CDR1 MGHDK and CDR2 SYGVNS. The V end was cut by 3 bases, the J end by 0 bases, with 9 bases between. CDR3 length: 15 amino acids.

The chain joins TRBV12-3 or TRBV12-4 to TRBJ1-4; D is ambiguous. V lost 8 bases and J lost 8, with 15 bases in between. The CDR3 is 13 amino acids. CDR3 in amino acids: CASSHALQEKLFF. The CDR3 DNA reads TGTGCCAGCTCGCATGCCCTCCAGGAAAAACTGTTTTTT.

The gene calls are TRBV6-1 and TRBJ2-7, with 7 bases matching TRBD2. The CDR3 has 13 amino acids. The J segment lost 7 bases and the V segment lost 0 bases, leaving 3 bases of the junction unmatched. Germline V gene data show CDR1 as MNHNS and CDR2 as SASEGT. The chain's CDR3 is CASSEAQAGEQYF. The CDR3 region has the DNA TGTGCCAGCAGTGAAGCGCAAGCGGGGGAGCAGTACTTC.

The rearrangement joins TRBV5-1 to TRBJ1-1; D remains unclear. The CDR3 extends over 15 amino acids. Germline lookup yields CDR1 SGHRS and CDR2 YFSETQ. Trimming cost V 2 bases and J 6 bases, with 17 bases left between them. CDR3 DNA: TGCGCCAGCAGCTTTGCAAGTAGCAGATTTTCTGAAGCTTTCTTT. This codes for CASSFASSRFSEAFF.

This chain connects TRBV30 to TRBJ1-3; 9 nucleotides agree with TRBD1. J was trimmed by 3 bases and V by 1 base; bases with no gene match: 7. The germline gives CDR1 GTSNPN, CDR2 SVGIG (reference sequence). The length of the CDR3 is 16 residues. This CDR3 is CAWSASRTGDGNTIYF. Here the CDR3 DNA reads TGTGCCTGGAGTGCAAGCCGGACAGGGGATGGAAACACCATATATTTT.

The genes are TRBV29-1 and TRBJ1-1; weak D call: TRBD1 (6 bases). Trimming took 3 bases from V and 3 from J, leaving 17 bases between them. This CDR3 contains 15 residues. CDR1 and CDR2 from the germline V gene are SQVTM and ANQGSEA. The CDR3 sequence is CSVEKGGRGYTEAFF. In DNA, the CDR3 is TGCAGCGTTGAGAAGGGGGGGCGAGGATACACTGAAGCTTTCTTT.

J is TRBJ2-3 and V is TRBV10-3; D perhaps matches TRBD2 (6 bases). CDR3 length: 15 amino acids. Germline-derived CDR1 and CDR2 are ENHRY and SYGVKD. Trimming cost V 0 bases and J 3 bases, with 10 bases left between them. CDR3 coding DNA: TGTGCCATCAGTGAGTCGAATGGGGGGACAGATACGCAGTATTTT. It codes for CAISESNGGTDTQYF.

The chain carries TRBV30 and TRBJ1-2; maybe TRBD1 (6 bases). Trimming removed 2 bases at V and 1 base at J, with 20 bases between. The CDR3 consists of 17 residues. In germline, CDR1 is GTSNPN, CDR2 SVGIG (reference sequence). This CDR3 reads CAWSPPSRGGYNYGYTF. The CDR3 DNA sequence: TGTGCCTGGAGTCCGCCGTCCAGGGGTGGCTATAACTATGGCTACACCTTC.

Turning to this clone: In the same sample, other DNA sequences code for this CDR3. The rearrangement joins TRBV19 to TRBJ1-2, with a weak D call TRBD1 (6 bases). Germline CDR1 is LNHDA and CDR2 is SQIVND (reference sequence). V gave up 3 bases and J gave up 2 bases, with 10 bases separating them. The CDR3 is 14 amino acids. The CDR3 spells CASSITGSNYGYTF. The CDR3 DNA reads TGTGCCAGTAGTATCACAGGGTCGAACTATGGCTACACCTTC.

The V call is TRBV19, the J call TRBJ1-1; 9 positions match TRBD1. The CDR3 totals 17 residues. Germline CDR1 reads LNHDA; CDR2 reads SQIVND (reference sequence). J gave up 5 bases and V 4 bases, and 14 bases lay outside the gene matches. CDR3 amino acids: CASSKSGTGIVRTEAFF. For the CDR3, the DNA is TGTGCCAGTAGTAAGTCCGGGACAGGGATCGTTCGGACTGAAGCTTTCTTT.

V and J are TRBV11-2 and TRBJ1-1; 7 bases fit TRBD1. J lost 3 bases, V lost 7 bases, and 14 bases had no gene match. This CDR3 spans 16 amino acids. Germline CDR1 is SGHAT and CDR2 is FQNNGV. The CDR3 DNA follows: TGTGCCAGCACCAGGGGACCGACAGGGCGCGACACTGAAGCTTTCTTT. It encodes CASTRGPTGRDTEAFF.